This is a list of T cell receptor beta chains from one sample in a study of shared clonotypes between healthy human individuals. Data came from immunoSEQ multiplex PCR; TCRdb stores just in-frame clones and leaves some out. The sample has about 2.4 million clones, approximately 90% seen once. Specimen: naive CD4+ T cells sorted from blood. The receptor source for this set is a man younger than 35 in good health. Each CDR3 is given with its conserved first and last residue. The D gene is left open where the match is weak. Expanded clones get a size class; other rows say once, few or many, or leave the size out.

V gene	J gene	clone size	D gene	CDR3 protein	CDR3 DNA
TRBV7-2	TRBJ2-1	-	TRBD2	CASSDRLAGGSLEQFF	TGTGCCAGCAGCGATAGGCTAGCGGGGGGGAGCCTTGAGCAGTTCTTC
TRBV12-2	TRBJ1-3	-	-	CASRLETRNANTIYF	TGTGCAAGTCGCTTAGAGACAAGAAATGCAAACACCATATATTTT
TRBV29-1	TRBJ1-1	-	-	CSVDRGNTEAFF	TGCAGCGTTGACAGGGGTAACACTGAAGCTTTCTTT
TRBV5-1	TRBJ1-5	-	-	CASSPGGAKGPQHF	TGCGCCAGCAGCCCCGGGGGGGCAAAAGGGCCCCAGCATTTT
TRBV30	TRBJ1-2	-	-	CAWVNRGSYGYTF	TGTGCCTGGGTAAACCGGGGGTCCTATGGCTACACCTTC
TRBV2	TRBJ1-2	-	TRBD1	CASKGTGDTNYGYTF	TGTGCCAGCAAGGGGACAGGGGATACTAACTATGGCTACACCTTC
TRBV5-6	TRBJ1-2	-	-	CASSNPWGAGRNYGYTF	TGTGCCAGCAGCAATCCCTGGGGGGCGGGACGGAACTATGGCTACACCTTC
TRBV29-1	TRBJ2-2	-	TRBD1	CSAGTGLGTGELFF	TGCAGCGCCGGGACAGGCTTGGGAACCGGGGAGCTGTTTTTT
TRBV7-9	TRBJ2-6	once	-	CASSVPTDSGANVLTF	TGTGCCAGCAGCGTCCCGACTGACTCTGGGGCCAACGTCCTGACTTTC
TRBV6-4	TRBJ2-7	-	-	CASRPRGGHVSYEQYF	TGTGCCAGCCGCCCTAGGGGGGGCCATGTCTCCTACGAGCAGTACTTC
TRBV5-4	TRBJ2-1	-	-	CASSPERRSYNEQFF	TGTGCCAGCAGTCCCGAGCGGCGCTCCTACAATGAGCAGTTCTTC
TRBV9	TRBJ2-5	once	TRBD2	CASSVASGGGVFQETQYF	TGTGCCAGCAGCGTAGCCTCTGGCGGGGGGGTCTTTCAAGAGACCCAGTACTTC
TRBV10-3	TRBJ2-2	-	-	CAIRDREGTTGELFF	TGTGCCATCAGGGACAGGGAGGGGACCACCGGGGAGCTGTTTTTT
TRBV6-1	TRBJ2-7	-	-	CASSWGNELEQYF	TGTGCCAGCAGTTGGGGAAATGAGTTGGAGCAGTACTTC
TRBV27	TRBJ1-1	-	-	CASSSPGTNTEAFF	TGTGCCAGCAGTTCGCCCGGGACGAACACTGAAGCTTTCTTT
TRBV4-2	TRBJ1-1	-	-	CASRHNLGTEAFF	TGTGCCAGCAGACATAACCTAGGCACTGAAGCTTTCTTT
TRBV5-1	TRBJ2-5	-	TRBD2	CASRSGGISQETQYF	TGCGCCAGCCGCTCCGGGGGGATCTCCCAAGAGACCCAGTACTTC
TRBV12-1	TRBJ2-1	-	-	CASSFAMKYNEQFF	TGTGCCAGCAGCTTTGCCATGAAATACAATGAGCAGTTCTTC
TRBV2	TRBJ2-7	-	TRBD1	CASSRSGTEISSLGEQYF	TGTGCCAGCAGTCGGTCCGGGACAGAGATATCTAGCTTGGGCGAGCAGTACTTC
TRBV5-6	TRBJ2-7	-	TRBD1	CASSSGQGSYEQYF	TGTGCCAGCAGCTCGGGACAGGGCTCCTACGAGCAGTACTTC
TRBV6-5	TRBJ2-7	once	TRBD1	CASSYSSRGLSYEQYF	TGTGCCAGCAGTTACTCGTCGAGGGGGCTCTCCTACGAGCAGTACTTC
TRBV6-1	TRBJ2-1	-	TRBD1	CASSENLGQGNEQFF	TGTGCCAGCAGTGAAAATCTGGGACAGGGGAATGAGCAGTTCTTC
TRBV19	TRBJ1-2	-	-	CASSNRGGSYGYTF	TGTGCCAGTAGTAACCGGGGAGGTAGCTATGGCTACACCTTC
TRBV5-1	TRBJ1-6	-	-	CASSLDGNSPLHF	TGCGCCAGCAGCTTGGACGGGAATTCACCCCTCCACTTT
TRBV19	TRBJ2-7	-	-	CASSTWAGNEQYF	TGTGCCAGTAGTACCTGGGCCGGGAACGAGCAGTACTTC
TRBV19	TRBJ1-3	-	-	CASSLYRDPGYTIYF	TGTGCCAGTAGTTTATACCGGGATCCGGGGTACACCATATATTTT
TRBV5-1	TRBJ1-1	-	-	CASSLEAPGTEAFF	TGCGCCAGCAGCTTAGAAGCTCCCGGGACAGAAGCTTTCTTT
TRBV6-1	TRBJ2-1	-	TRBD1	CASRTGTGGNEQFF	TGTGCCAGCAGAACCGGGACAGGGGGGAATGAGCAGTTCTTC
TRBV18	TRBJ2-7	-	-	CASSQTGTGYEQYF	TGTGCCAGCTCACAAACAGGGACGGGCTACGAGCAGTACTTC
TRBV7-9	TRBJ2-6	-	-	CASSLPPGANVLTF	TGTGCCAGCAGCCTCCCTCCAGGGGCCAACGTCCTGACTTTC
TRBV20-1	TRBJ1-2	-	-	CSATGVGGYTF	TGCAGTGCTACAGGGGTGGGTGGCTACACCTTC
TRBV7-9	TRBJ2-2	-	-	CASSLASPTGELFF	TGTGCCAGCAGCTTAGCTAGTCCCACCGGGGAGCTGTTTTTT
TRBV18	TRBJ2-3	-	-	CASSLTTGGDTQYF	TGTGCCAGCTCACTTACCACTGGGGGAGATACGCAGTATTTT
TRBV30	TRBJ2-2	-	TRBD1	CAWDRVMTGELFF	TGTGCCTGGGACAGGGTAATGACCGGGGAGCTGTTTTTT
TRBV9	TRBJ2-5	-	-	CASQRGAGETQYF	TGTGCCTCCCAACGGGGGGCAGGGGAGACCCAGTACTTC
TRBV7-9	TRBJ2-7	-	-	CASSLGTASYEQYF	TGTGCCAGCAGCTTAGGGACAGCCTCCTACGAGCAGTACTTC
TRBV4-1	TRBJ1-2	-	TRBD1	CASSQGRGQGAIGYTF	TGCGCCAGCAGCCAAGGGAGGGGACAGGGGGCAATCGGCTACACCTTC
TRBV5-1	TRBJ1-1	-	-	CASTGGGGNTEAFF	TGCGCCAGCACCGGCGGGGGAGGGAACACTGAAGCTTTCTTT
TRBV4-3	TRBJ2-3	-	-	CASSHNSANTDTQYF	TGCGCCAGCAGCCACAATAGCGCCAACACAGATACGCAGTATTTT
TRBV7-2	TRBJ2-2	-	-	CASSLGVAGELFF	TGTGCCAGCAGCTTAGGAGTTGCCGGGGAGCTGTTTTTT
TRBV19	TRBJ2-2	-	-	CASNKGEPVYGELFF	TGTGCCAGTAATAAGGGGGAGCCCGTGTACGGGGAGCTGTTTTTT
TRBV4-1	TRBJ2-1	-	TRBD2	CASSQGLAGGLNNEQFF	TGCGCCAGCAGCCAGGGACTAGCGGGGGGGTTAAACAATGAGCAGTTCTTC
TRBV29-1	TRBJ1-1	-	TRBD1	CSVLTGTTEAFF	TGCAGCGTTCTGACAGGGACCACTGAAGCTTTCTTT
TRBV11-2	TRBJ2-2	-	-	CASSPHSAGNTGELFF	TGTGCCAGCAGTCCCCATTCCGCGGGGAACACCGGGGAGCTGTTTTTT
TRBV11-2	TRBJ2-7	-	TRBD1	CASSLVGGTGGFYEQYF	TGTGCCAGCAGCTTAGTTGGCGGGACAGGGGGCTTCTACGAGCAGTACTTC